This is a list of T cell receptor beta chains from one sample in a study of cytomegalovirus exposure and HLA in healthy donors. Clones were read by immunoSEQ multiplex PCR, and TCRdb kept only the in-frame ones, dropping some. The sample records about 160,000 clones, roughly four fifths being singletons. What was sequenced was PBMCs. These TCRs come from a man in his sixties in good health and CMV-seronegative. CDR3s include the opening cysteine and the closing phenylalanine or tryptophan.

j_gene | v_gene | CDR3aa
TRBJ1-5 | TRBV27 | CASSLVPSNQPQHF
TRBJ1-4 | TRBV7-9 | CASMMGQGRSANEKLFF
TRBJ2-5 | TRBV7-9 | CSSRSWMMGVLQETQYF
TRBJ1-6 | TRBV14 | CASSRDRNSPLHF
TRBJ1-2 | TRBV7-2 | CASSLVGAGGLYGYTF
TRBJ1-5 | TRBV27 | CASSRPGGNQPQHF
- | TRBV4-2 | CASSHPQGVSYEQYF
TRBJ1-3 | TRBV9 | CASSPRAIHLPGNTIYF
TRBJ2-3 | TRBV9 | CASSGTGDVLDTQYF
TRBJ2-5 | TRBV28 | CASIPGMEGLRETQYF
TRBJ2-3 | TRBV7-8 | CASSSGTNTQYF
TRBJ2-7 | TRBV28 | CASSPDRVSYEQYF
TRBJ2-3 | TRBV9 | CASSEEAGTTVSGTQYF
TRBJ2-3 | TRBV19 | CASSTWDSPSTDTQYF
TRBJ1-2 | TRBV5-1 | CASSGGHLRGGDYGYTF
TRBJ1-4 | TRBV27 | CASSLRGTNEKLFF
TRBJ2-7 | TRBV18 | CASSKSSNSYEQYF